The 18 T cell receptor beta chains reported below all come from one sample, sequenced in a study of blood T cell repertoires in COVID-19. Data came from immunoSEQ multiplex PCR; TCRdb stores just in-frame clones and leaves some out. The repertoire consists of 200,000 to 250,000 clones, with 80% to 90% occurring once and the leading ten covering 3.5% to 4.5%. Sequenced sample: PBMCs or T cells enriched from blood (not recorded which). Every receptor here comes from a woman between 35 and 50 years old with acute COVID-19.

V gene TRBV13 combines with J gene TRBJ1-2; 10 positions agree with TRBD1. Germline CDR1 and CDR2: PRHDT and FYEKMQ (reference sequence). This CDR3 spans 14 amino acids. J lost 4 bases, V lost 5 bases, and 4 bases had no gene match. The CDR3 sequence: CASSTGQGGYGYTF. In DNA, the CDR3 is TGTGCCAGCAGCACCGGACAGGGGGGCTATGGCTACACCTTC.

This rearrangement joins TRBV5-1 to TRBJ2-2, with 7 bases identical to TRBD1. The V segment lost 4 bases and the J segment 3 bases; nucleotides outside the gene matches: 6. Germline lookup yields CDR1 SGHRS and CDR2 YFSETQ. This CDR3 region has 15 residues. Written as DNA, the CDR3 is TGCGCCAGCAGCCCGGGACAGCCCGACACCGGGGAGCTGTTTTTT. Amino acids: CASSPGQPDTGELFF.

The genes are TRBV7-2 and TRBJ2-3; D is unresolved. This CDR3 region has 15 residues. V shed 7 bases and J shed 2 bases, with 16 bases lying between them. Germline V gene sequence: CDR1 SGHTA, CDR2 FQGNSA. The CDR3 nucleotides read TGTGCCAGCACCTTCCTTCAGGCAGTCACAGATACGCAGTATTTT. Translation gives CASTFLQAVTDTQYF.

The V gene is TRBV6-5, the J gene TRBJ2-7, with 10 nucleotides matching TRBD1. V gave up 5 bases and J gave up 6 bases; unmatched junction bases: 7. Germline values: CDR1 MNHEY, CDR2 SVGAGI. The CDR3 is 14 residues long. CDR3 nucleotides: TGTGCCAGCAGTACCTGGGACAGGGGCGGCGAGCAGTACTTC. It yields the protein CASSTWDRGGEQYF.

The DNA of the CDR3 is TGTGCCAGCAGCTTAGGGGCTACTCACACAGATACGCAGTATTTT. It specifies CASSLGATHTDTQYF. The V gene is TRBV11-2, the J gene TRBJ2-3; no clear D gene. CDR3 size: 15 residues. Between the trimmed V and J ends, which lost 1 base and 2 bases, there was a span of 10 bases. The V gene's germline CDR1 is SGHAT and CDR2 FQNNGV.

V usage is TRBV27 and J usage is TRBJ2-2; TRBD1 is a possible D gene (6 bases). This CDR3 spans 14 amino acids. Germline loops: CDR1 MNHEY, CDR2 SMNVEV (reference sequence). V lost 3 bases and J 7 bases, leaving 12 bases between the germline ends. The CDR3 reads CASSFGSGVGELFF. Written as DNA, the CDR3 is TGTGCCAGCAGTTTTGGGTCAGGGGTCGGGGAGCTGTTTTTT.

The chain carries TRBV27 and TRBJ2-7; D uncertain. V was shortened by 5 bases and J by 3 bases, with 8 bases between the two germline ends. CDR1 and CDR2 from the germline V gene are MNHEY and SMNVEV (reference sequence). The CDR3 spans 12 residues. The CDR3 region is CASSPDFYEQYF. CDR3 sequence (DNA): TGTGCCAGCAGTCCAGATTTCTACGAGCAGTACTTC.

The chain recombines TRBV4-3 with TRBJ2-1; TRBD2 is a possible D gene (6 bases). The germline V and J ends were trimmed by 0 bases and 8 bases, with 17 bases remaining between them. Germline CDR1 and CDR2: LGHNA and YSLEER. The CDR3 contains 16 residues. The chain's CDR3 is CASSQDVAASVHEQFF. Written as DNA, the CDR3 is TGCGCCAGCAGCCAAGACGTCGCGGCTAGCGTTCATGAGCAGTTCTTC.

The genes are TRBV7-6 and TRBJ2-1; 8 nucleotides agree with TRBD2. This CDR3 spans 15 amino acids. V was pared by 4 bases and J by 2 bases, with 4 bases of the junction left unmatched. Germline loops: CDR1 SGHVS, CDR2 FNYEAQ. This chain's CDR3 is CASSSISGTYNEQFF. The DNA for the CDR3 is TGTGCCAGCAGCTCAATTAGCGGGACCTACAATGAGCAGTTCTTC.

The rearrangement uses TRBV19 and TRBJ2-6, with 7 nucleotides matching TRBD1. The germline CDR1 and CDR2 sequences are LNHDA and SQIVND (reference sequence). The CDR3 extends over 16 amino acids. J was trimmed by 2 bases and V by 7 bases; bases with no gene match: 8. The CDR3 DNA reads as TGTGCCAGTACCCTAACCACAGGGGCTGGGGCCAACGTCCTGACTTTC. It is translated as CASTLTTGAGANVLTF.

The chain carries TRBV5-1 and TRBJ1-1, with D unclear. Germline CDR1 reads SGHRS; CDR2 reads YFSETQ. Trimming took 5 bases from V and 3 from J, leaving 11 bases between them. This CDR3 is 13 amino acids long. The CDR3 loop reads CASRVTGDTEAFF. For the CDR3, the DNA is TGCGCCAGCAGGGTAACGGGTGACACTGAAGCTTTCTTT.

Only one count was recorded for this clone. A read error may account for a junction end that differs from germline. This chain links TRBV18 with TRBJ2-3, with 11 nucleotides matching TRBD2. Looked up from germline, CDR1 is KGHSH and CDR2 is LQKENI. There are 15 residues in the CDR3. The CDR3 DNA reads as TGTGCCAGCTCCCCACTAGCGGGAGTAGGAGATACGCAGTATTTT. This gives the protein CASSPLAGVGDTQYF. The full variable domain, with the rest looked up from reference TRBV18 and TRBJ2-3, is NAGVMQNPRHLVRRRGQEARLRCSPMKGHSHVYWYRQLPEEGLKFMVYLQKENIIDESGMPKERFSAEFPKEGPSILRIQQVVRGDSAAYFCASSPLAGVGDTQYFGPGTRLTVL.

This clone was detected a few times. J is TRBJ2-3 and V is TRBV30; 9 bases are a match to TRBD2. Germline CDR1 reads GTSNPN; CDR2 reads SVGIG (reference sequence). This CDR3 has 20 residues. V shed 1 base and J 0 bases; nucleotides not matched to a gene: 17. CDR3 residues: CAWSGLAGGKVFTSTDTQYF. The DNA for the CDR3 is TGTGCCTGGAGTGGCCTTGCGGGAGGGAAAGTCTTTACTAGCACAGATACGCAGTATTTT.

V and J are TRBV1 and TRBJ1-1. TRBV1 is reported as a pseudogene. This CDR3 has 20 amino acids. The CDR3 here is CTSSHRHGGANWTKGTEAFF. In nucleotides, the CDR3 is TGCACCAGCAGCCACCGCCACGGGGGGGCGAACTGGACGAAGGGCACTGAAGCTTTCTTT.

The rearrangement links TRBV4-1 to TRBJ1-6, with TRBD1 identical over 7 bases. The trim removed 1 base at V and 10 bases at J, leaving 10 bases unmatched. The CDR3 covers 16 residues. The germline CDR1 and CDR2 sequences are MGHRA and YSYEKL. CDR3 residues: CASSQGDSFKESPLHF. CDR3 nucleotides: TGCGCCAGCAGCCAAGGGGACAGCTTCAAGGAATCACCCCTCCACTTT.

The rearrangement joins TRBV6-5 to TRBJ1-1; D unclear. CDR1 and CDR2 from the germline V gene are MNHEY and SVGAGI. The CDR3 has 13 residues. V lost 3 bases to trimming and J lost 1 base, with 6 bases between them. Here the CDR3 DNA reads TGTGCCAGCAGTTATCGCGCGAACACTGAAGCTTTCTTT. Protein sequence: CASSYRANTEAFF.

The gene calls are TRBV5-1 and TRBJ2-2; no definite D call. This CDR3 has 16 amino acids. CDR1 is SGHRS and CDR2 is YFSETQ in the germline V gene. The V end lost 0 bases, the J end lost 4 bases, and 13 bases lay between the germline ends. CDR3 sequence reads: CASSLAVTTGTGELFF. In DNA form, the CDR3 reads TGCGCCAGCAGCTTGGCCGTAACGACTGGCACCGGGGAGCTGTTTTTT.

The chain uses TRBV19 and TRBJ2-2; the match to TRBD2 covers 10 bases. The CDR3 is made up of 17 amino acids. CDR1 and CDR2 (germline): LNHDA, SQIVND (reference sequence). After removal of 0 bases from V and 5 bases from J, the junction contained 6 bases not matched to a gene. The CDR3 sequence is CASSIDSRLAGTGELFF. The CDR3 DNA follows: TGTGCCAGTAGTATAGATTCCCGACTAGCGGGTACCGGGGAGCTGTTTTTT.